This T cell receptor (beta chain) was sequenced for a study of PD-1 blockade in mismatch repair-deficient tumors. Turning to the study itself: All were previously treated, progressing patients with eleven to twelve mismatch repair-deficient cancer types.

V lost 2 bases, J lost 2 bases, and 9 bases lay in between. This CDR3 is built from 15 residues. Germline values: CDR1 ENHRY, CDR2 SYGVKD. The data were produced by immunoSEQ multiplex PCR, yet TCRdb's version contains in-frame clones alone and is incomplete. Of roughly 38,000 clones detected, 75% to 90% appear once; the ten largest clones hold 0.9% to 1.2%. The chain uses TRBV10-3 and TRBJ1-4; no definite D call. The material was PBMCs, obtained roughly 40 weeks after starting pembrolizumab. This sequence was found in an adult with mismatch repair-deficient cancer. CDR3 bases: TGTGCCATCAGTGAGGGCACGTGGACTAATGAAAAACTGTTTTTT. Encoded protein: CAISEGTWTNEKLFF.